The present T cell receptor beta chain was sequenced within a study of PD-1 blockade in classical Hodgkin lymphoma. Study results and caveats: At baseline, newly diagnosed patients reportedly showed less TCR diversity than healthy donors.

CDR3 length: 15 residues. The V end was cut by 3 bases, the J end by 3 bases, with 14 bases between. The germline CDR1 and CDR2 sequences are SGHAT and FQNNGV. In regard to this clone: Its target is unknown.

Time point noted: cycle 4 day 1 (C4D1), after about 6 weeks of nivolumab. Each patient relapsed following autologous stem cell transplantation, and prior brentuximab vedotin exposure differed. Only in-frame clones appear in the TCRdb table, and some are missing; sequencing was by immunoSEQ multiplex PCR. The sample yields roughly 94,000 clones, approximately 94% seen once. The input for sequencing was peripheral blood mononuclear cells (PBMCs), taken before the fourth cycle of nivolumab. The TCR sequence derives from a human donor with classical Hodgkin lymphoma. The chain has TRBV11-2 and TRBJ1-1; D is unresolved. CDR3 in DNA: TGTGCCAGCAGCTTCAGCCTGACGGACTACACTGAAGCTTTCTTT. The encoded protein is CASSFSLTDYTEAFF.